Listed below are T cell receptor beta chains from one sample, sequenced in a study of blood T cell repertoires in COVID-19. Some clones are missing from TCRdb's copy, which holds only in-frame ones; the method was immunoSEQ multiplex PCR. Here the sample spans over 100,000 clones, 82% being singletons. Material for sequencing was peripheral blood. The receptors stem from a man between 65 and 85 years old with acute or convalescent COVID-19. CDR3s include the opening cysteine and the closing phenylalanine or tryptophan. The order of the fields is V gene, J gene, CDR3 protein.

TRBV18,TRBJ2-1,CASSPRNPQGASYNEQFF
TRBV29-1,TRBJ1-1,CSAGQGGTEAFF
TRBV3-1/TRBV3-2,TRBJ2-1,CASSQARQGARNEQFF
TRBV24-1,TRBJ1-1,CATSDSRAGGSTEAFF
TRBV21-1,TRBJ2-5,CASSKATGKETQYF
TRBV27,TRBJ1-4,CASSRATLQGGRTPNEKLFF
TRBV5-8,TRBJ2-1,CASSLGASSYNEQFF
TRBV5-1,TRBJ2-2,CASSGVTSGIGELFF
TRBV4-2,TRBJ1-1,CASSPGEGQAFF
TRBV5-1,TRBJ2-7,CASSLQTDRAGEQYF
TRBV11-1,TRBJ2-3,CASSFGQALTDTQYF
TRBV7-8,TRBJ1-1,CASSLAGQGLNTEAFF
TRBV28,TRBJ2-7,CASSSAKGSYEQYF
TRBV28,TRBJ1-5,CASSCTGTGCQPQHF
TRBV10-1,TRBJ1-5,CASSESQNQPQHF
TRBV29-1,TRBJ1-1,CSVLPGQGMNTEAFF
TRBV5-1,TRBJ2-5,CASAVRLAGGPGETQYF
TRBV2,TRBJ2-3,CASSITASRVWMSTDTQYF
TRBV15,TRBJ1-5,CATSRDDREGQPQHF
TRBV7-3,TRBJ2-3,CASSLTKGSGEYF
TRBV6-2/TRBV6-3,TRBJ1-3,CASSSVRQRGNTIYF
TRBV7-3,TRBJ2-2,CASSLGRPGTGELFF
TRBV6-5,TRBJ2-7,CASSAPTGTYEQYF
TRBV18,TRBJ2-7,CASSVTSSYEQYF
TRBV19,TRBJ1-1,CASTGQAARTEAFF
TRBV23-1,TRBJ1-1,CASSQSRLDSGEAFF
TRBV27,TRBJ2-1,CASSFRRGLAGGPDEQFF
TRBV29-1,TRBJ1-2,CSGQGQDGYTF
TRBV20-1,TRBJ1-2,CSAPWASGYTF
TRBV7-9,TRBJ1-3,CASSFDNGNAQF
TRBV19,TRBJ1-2,CASTDPGTSLYGYTF
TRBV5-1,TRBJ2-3,CASRLMTGLGDTQYF
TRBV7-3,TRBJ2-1,CASSLGQGNEQFF
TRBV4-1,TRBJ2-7,CASSQGGGRYEQYF